The present entry profiles one TCR beta chain with its context. This clonotype was counted many times. Its antigen is not yet known. It has no much larger one-base neighbor in the sample; base qualities were not kept. The sequencing machine was an Illumina NovaSeq 6000. Synthesis of TCR cDNA relied on 5'RACE template switching, a step that introduced a universal primer site along with unique molecular identifiers. Priming of cDNA synthesis was performed from both the TCR alpha and TCR beta constant segments. Libraries were amplified in two PCR steps, with sample barcodes and sequencing adapters added in the second step. Sequencing of the libraries was done on either Illumina HiSeq 2500 (2x100 bp) or NovaSeq (2x150 bp). As for the authors' bioinformatics: MIGEC handled demultiplexing of reads and collapsing into UMI consensus sequences, while MiXCR performed V(D)J alignment. Using edgeR on replicate PBMC samples, clonotypes were called vaccine-responding if FDR was below 0.01 and the log2 fold change was above 5 up to day 15. Bulk clonotypes were assigned CD4 or CD8 identity according to which sequenced CD4 or CD8 repertoire held them at higher abundance. TCRdb handled the public reads itself, with Q25 trimming in fastp and clone calling in MiXCR, and kept productive beta chains. Records with the same CDR3 protein are collapsed into one entry carrying the most frequent genes and DNA. The V and J calls, along with clone size, are taken from TCRdb and not from the paper's own processing. The sample contains roughly 160,000 distinct CDR3 sequences, about a tenth of them found a single time. The ten largest clones capture 35% to 40% of the sample.

The CDR3 holds 15 amino acids from the cysteine to the phenylalanine. Only the CDR3 DNA is retained, 45 bases long and in frame from the first base. The germline V gene supplies CDR1 MNHNS and CDR2 SASEGT. Germline trimming amounts to 2 bases on V and 0 bases on J, with 4 as the count of junction bases outside the gene matches. The sample comes from a study of T cells after yellow fever vaccination (dated 2019 in TCRdb). General notes on the study: The SMART-Seq v4 Ultra Low Input RNA kit was used to prepare libraries from fractions with low cell numbers. Bulk TCR alpha and beta repertoires were sequenced longitudinally to track T-cell clones before and after primary and booster YFV17D yellow fever vaccination. Two healthy male donors, one aged 18 to 29 and one aged 30 to 40 years, made up the cohort. Blood was collected at multiple timepoints before and after primary and secondary immunization, and bulk PBMC replicates and cell subsets were isolated. The full study reports these points: The secondary T-cell response was weaker than the primary response but faster, peaking on day 5 instead of day 15. After the booster, most of the clones that had expanded following primary vaccination were detected again (about 95% of CD4 and around 88% of CD8), which suggests that memory was broadly maintained. Because abundant contaminating clonotypes from the bulk population could be contained in FACS-sorted repertoires, computational filtering was required. Because only two donors were included in the study, the extent to which the findings can be generalized is limited. A small fraction of clonotypes showed up in both the CD4 and CD8 compartments, probably as a result of convergent recombination.

What the treatment or condition label conveys for this sample: live attenuated yellow fever vaccine strain. A standard Ficoll-Paque protocol was used to isolate PBMCs from peripheral blood. Dynabeads CD4 and CD8 positive selection kits were used to isolate CD4 and CD8 T-cell fractions. RNA was extracted with TriZol from bulk PBMCs, CD4 and CD8 fractions, and dextramer-positive and dextramer-negative fractions. The sample here was CD8+ T cells sorted from PBMCs, taken 45 days after the yellow fever booster vaccination. The receptor's source is a man aged 18 to 30 who received the YFV17D yellow fever vaccine. Rearrangement joined TRBV6-1 to TRBJ2-7; 7 junctional bases match TRBD1. The CDR3 reads CASSERDRSSYEQYF. The sequenced DNA is TGTGCCAGCAGTGAAAGGGACAGAAGCTCCTACGAGCAGTACTTC.